The 18 T cell receptor beta chains below all came from one sample that was sequenced in a study of early stage breast cancer tumors. The assay was immunoSEQ multiplex PCR, and TCRdb's table has in-frame clones only and misses some. The table lists 5,000 or so clones, 70% of them singletons, with roughly 15% in the top ten. What was sequenced was normal breast tissue next to the tumor. Receptors were obtained from a person aged 55 to 69 with breast cancer.

This clone showed up just a few times. This rearrangement joins TRBV7-9 to TRBJ2-7, with no clear D. Germline CDR1 and CDR2: SEHNR and FQNEAQ (reference sequence). V was cut by 5 bases and J by 5 bases, with 22 bases left in between. This CDR3 is built from 16 residues. The CDR3 here is CASSASTVRSPDEQYF. The CDR3 DNA reads as TGTGCCAGCAGCGCGTCGACCGTACGCTCTCCCGACGAGCAGTACTTC.

The genes are TRBV9 and TRBJ1-4, with 7 positions matching TRBD1. V lost 3 bases to trimming and J lost 4 bases; unmatched junction nucleotides: 12. The germline V gene encodes CDR1 SGDLS and CDR2 YYNGEE. The CDR3 extends over 17 amino acids. The CDR3, as DNA: TGTGCCAGCAGCGGATACGACCCCCGGGACAGTAATGAAAAACTGTTTTTT. It translates to CASSGYDPRDSNEKLFF. The complete variable domain, with remaining parts taken from reference TRBV9 and TRBJ1-4, reads DSGVTQTPKHLITATGQRVTLRCSPRSGDLSVYWYQQSLDQGLQFLIQYYNGEERAKGNILERFSAQQFPDLHSELNLSSLELGDSALYFCASSGYDPRDSNEKLFFGSGTQLSVL.

V is TRBV7-2 and J is TRBJ2-7; 7 nucleotides line up with TRBD1. The germline V gene encodes CDR1 SGHTA and CDR2 FQGNSA. V was pared by 1 base and J by 3 bases, with 12 bases of the junction left unmatched. The CDR3 loop spans 17 amino acids. The CDR3 sequence: CASSLVPGGMTSYEQYF. The DNA for the CDR3 is TGTGCCAGCAGCTTAGTCCCAGGGGGTATGACCAGCTACGAGCAGTACTTC.

The sample holds a few counts of this clone. The identical CDR3 is also encoded by other nucleotide sequences in the sample. This chain uses TRBV5-1 with TRBJ2-1; D remains ambiguous. Germline V gene sequence: CDR1 SGHRS, CDR2 YFSETQ. The ends were cut back, 0 bases at V and 7 bases at J, with 5 bases in the middle. This CDR3 is 12 amino acids long. The CDR3 here is CASSLEGNEQFF. In DNA form, the CDR3 reads TGCGCCAGCAGCTTGGAAGGTAATGAGCAGTTCTTC.

This clone was counted a few times. V usage is TRBV6-1 and J usage is TRBJ2-1; TRBD2 agrees at 12 bases. There are 15 residues in the CDR3. In germline, CDR1 is MNHNS, CDR2 SASEGT. Trimming removed 4 bases from V and 7 bases from J; junction bases left unmatched: 5. The CDR3 loop reads CASSVETSGGNEQFF. CDR3 DNA sequence: TGTGCCAGCAGTGTTGAGACTAGCGGGGGAAATGAGCAGTTCTTC.

In its sample, this clone was seen once. The V and J genes are TRBV7-2 and TRBJ1-6; 8 bases fit TRBD1. The V gene end was trimmed by 11 bases and the J gene end by 0 bases; junction bases not matched to a gene: 9. CDR3 length: 16 residues. From germline, CDR1 is SGHTA and CDR2 FQGNSA. CDR3 bases: TGTGCCGTCAAAAGACAGGGGAGCTCCTATAATTCACCCCTCCACTTT. Translating gives CAVKRQGSSYNSPLHF.

V is TRBV5-4 and J is TRBJ2-3; D might be TRBD2 (7 bases). Trimming took off 4 bases at V and 4 bases at J, with 13 bases between the two ends. The CDR3 spans 14 residues. Germline CDR1 SGHNT, CDR2 YYREEE (reference sequence). The DNA for the CDR3 is TGTGCCAGCAGCCAACGGGGGGCACCAGATACGCAGTATTTT. Amino acids: CASSQRGAPDTQYF.

V is TRBV7-9 and J is TRBJ2-5; D perhaps matches TRBD2 (5 bases). The ends were cut back, 1 base at V and 3 bases at J, with 15 bases in the middle. Germline CDR1 and CDR2: SEHNR and FQNEAQ (reference sequence). The CDR3 extends over 16 amino acids. CDR3 residues: CASSLGAGSEKETQYF. The DNA of the CDR3 is TGTGCCAGCAGCTTAGGTGCGGGTAGCGAGAAAGAGACCCAGTACTTC.

CDR3 in amino acids: CASRGSNGYTF. CDR3 in DNA: TGCGCCAGCAGGGGGAGTAACGGCTACACCTTC. The chain combines TRBV23-1 with TRBJ1-2; D ambiguous. TRBV23-1 is treated as an ORF (open reading frame) with a function not yet certain. The CDR3 is 11 residues long. The V end lost 6 bases, the J end lost 8 bases, and 10 bases lay between the germline ends.

In its sample, this clone was seen a few times. The chain carries TRBV7-2 and TRBJ1-2, with D perhaps matching TRBD1 (6 bases). Trimming removed 3 bases from V and 10 bases from J, with 21 bases in between. The CDR3 has 15 residues. From germline, CDR1 is SGHTA and CDR2 FQGNSA. The CDR3 DNA follows: TGTGCCAGCAGCTTCTCGACCCTTGAGGGGGGCGACTACACCTTC. Encoded protein: CASSFSTLEGGDYTF.

This clone was seen only a few times. This rearrangement joins TRBV7-2 to TRBJ1-5; no clear D gene. This CDR3 spans 13 amino acids. Germline V CDR1 and CDR2: SGHTA, FQGNSA. V shed 2 bases and J shed 9 bases, with 11 bases lying between them. The CDR3 DNA reads TGTGCCAGCAGCTTATCACGAGAACCGCCCCAGCATTTT. Its translation: CASSLSREPPQHF.

This clone was seen once. The rearrangement links TRBV18 to TRBJ1-1, with D possibly TRBD1 on 6 matching bases. CDR1 is KGHSH and CDR2 is LQKENI in the germline V gene. V was clipped by 3 bases and J by 1 base, with 12 bases between them. The CDR3 consists of 15 residues. CDR3 amino acids: CASSPQGQQNTEAFF. The CDR3 nucleotides read TGTGCCAGCTCACCCCAGGGACAACAGAACACTGAAGCTTTCTTT.

V gene TRBV6-6 combines with J gene TRBJ1-4; 7 bases fit TRBD1. The CDR3 runs to 13 residues. Unmatched junction bases numbered 4, after V lost 4 bases and J lost 8 bases. Germline CDR1 MNHNY, CDR2 SVGAGI (reference sequence). In DNA, the CDR3 is TGTGCCAGCAGTTCCCAGGGGGGGGAAAAACTGTTTTTT. Translating it yields CASSSQGGEKLFF.

The chain combines TRBV10-3 with TRBJ2-3; 13 bases match TRBD2. The germline CDR1 and CDR2 sequences are ENHRY and SYGVKD. The J segment lost 1 base and the V segment lost 7 bases, leaving 14 bases of the junction unmatched. This CDR3 contains 19 residues. CDR3 in DNA: TGTGCCATCAACGGACTAGCGGGAGAAGGCGTACCTCGCACAGATACGCAGTATTTT. This codes for CAINGLAGEGVPRTDTQYF.

The J gene is TRBJ1-1, the V gene TRBV15; D might be TRBD1 (5 bases). The V gene's germline CDR1 is LNHNV and CDR2 YYDKDF (reference sequence). V was pared by 1 base and J by 3 bases, with 18 bases between. The CDR3 length is 17 residues. The CDR3 region is CATSRGRGVGYDTEAFF. CDR3 sequence (DNA): TGTGCCACCAGCAGAGGACGAGGGGTAGGTTACGACACTGAAGCTTTCTTT.

The chain joins TRBV4-3 to TRBJ2-1, with no clear D. The CDR3 length is 14 residues. Per germline, CDR1 LGHNA and CDR2 YSLEER. V was shortened by 0 bases and J by 7 bases, with 10 bases between the two germline ends. The CDR3 reads CASSQDSSTNEQFF. The CDR3 DNA sequence: TGCGCCAGCAGCCAAGATAGTAGCACGAATGAGCAGTTCTTC.

The rearrangement uses TRBV28 and TRBJ1-2; D gene uncertain. The length of the CDR3 is 11 residues. V shed 5 bases and J shed 1 base, with 2 bases lying between them. Per the germline V gene, CDR1 is MDHEN and CDR2 is SYDVKM. The CDR3 nucleotides are TGTGCCAGCAGTGATAACTATGGCTACACCTTC. Translated, it gives CASSDNYGYTF.

This clone was detected a few times. The rearrangement joins TRBV5-8 to TRBJ1-2; 8 bases fit TRBD1. V was pared by 1 base and J by 3 bases, with 11 bases of the junction left unmatched. The CDR3 has 17 residues. Germline-derived CDR1 and CDR2 are SGHTS and YDEGEE. CDR3 region: CASSLRPMTGVHYGYTF. CDR3 bases: TGTGCCAGCAGCTTGAGGCCCATGACAGGGGTACACTATGGCTACACCTTC.